These 22 T cell receptor beta chains were sequenced from one sample in a study of blood T cell repertoires in COVID-19 (TCRdb year 2020). Library generation was performed with the immunoSEQ multiplex PCR assay. Imported from immuneACCESS, the table was reduced by TCRdb to in-frame sequences with V and J called. These copies leave out some clones; in studies compared against another copy, an unresolved V gene accounts for under half, and the cause of the remainder is not known. The sample table contains 100,000 to 150,000 clones; only one count was recorded for about nine tenths of them. Over 3.5% of the sample lies in the top ten. The specimen was peripheral blood. The receptors derive from a man in his fifties or sixties with active COVID-19.

V gene TRBV10-2 combines with J gene TRBJ1-1; maybe TRBD1 (6 bases). The CDR3 sequence is 16 residues long. Germline lookup yields CDR1 WSHSY and CDR2 SAAADI. Between the trimmed V and J ends, which lost 4 bases and 1 base, there was a span of 16 bases. The CDR3 sequence is CASSAGPRGGNTEAFF. In DNA, the CDR3 is TGCGCCAGCAGTGCGGGACCGCGAGGGGGGAACACTGAAGCTTTCTTT.

The gene calls are TRBV7-9 and TRBJ2-2, with D possibly being TRBD1 (6 bases). V lost 5 bases and J 3 bases, leaving 10 bases between the germline ends. There are 14 residues in the CDR3. Germline CDR1 reads SEHNR; CDR2 reads FQNEAQ (reference sequence). The CDR3 is CASSQGQDTGELFF. For the CDR3, the DNA is TGTGCCAGCAGCCAGGGGCAGGACACCGGGGAGCTGTTTTTT.

This sequence joins TRBV18 and TRBJ2-2; D is perhaps TRBD1 (6 bases). V was trimmed by 3 bases and J by 4 bases, leaving 9 bases between them. Germline V gene lookup returns CDR1 KGHSH and CDR2 LQKENI. The CDR3 loop spans 14 amino acids. The CDR3 coding sequence is TGTGCCAGCTCACCTCAAGGGGGCACCGGGGAGCTGTTTTTT. Its protein product is CASSPQGGTGELFF.

The V and J genes are TRBV5-3 and TRBJ1-5; perhaps TRBD1 as D (6 bases). TRBV5-3 is an ORF; its function is uncertain. V was shortened by 0 bases and J by 2 bases, with 15 bases between the two germline ends. The CDR3 has 17 residues. The CDR3 loop is CARSLEWGGSGNQPQHF. DNA for the CDR3: TGTGCCAGAAGCTTGGAGTGGGGGGGCTCGGGCAATCAGCCCCAGCATTTT.

This clone was detected only a few times. The V and J genes are TRBV7-9 and TRBJ1-6, with D perhaps TRBD1 (5 bases). Trimming pared 1 base from V and 10 bases from J, leaving 5 bases between. There are 12 residues in the CDR3. Germline assignment: CDR1 SEHNR and CDR2 FQNEAQ (reference sequence). The CDR3: CASSLGGSPLHF. As DNA, the CDR3 is TGTGCCAGCAGCTTAGGGGGCTCACCCCTCCACTTT.

The chain carries TRBV28 and TRBJ2-7; 7 bases are shared with TRBD2. The CDR3 consists of 15 residues. Germline-derived CDR1 and CDR2 are MDHEN and SYDVKM. The V segment lost 5 bases and the J segment 3 bases; nucleotides outside the gene matches: 10. The DNA of the CDR3 is TGTGCCAGCAGTGGGGGGGGGACCTCCCACTACGAGCAGTACTTC. The encoded protein is CASSGGGTSHYEQYF. Looking up the rest from reference TRBV28 and TRBJ2-7 gives the full variable domain: DVKVTQSSRYLVKRTGEKVFLECVQDMDHENMFWYRQDPGLGLRLIYFSYDVKMKEKGDIPEGYSVSREKKERFSLILESASTNQTSMYLCASSGGGTSHYEQYFGPGTRLTVT.

The chain has TRBV10-1 and TRBJ2-3, with 9 bases aligning to TRBD1. CDR1 and CDR2 from the germline V gene are WNHNN and SYGVQD (reference sequence). V was pared by 6 bases and J by 7 bases, with 11 bases of the junction left unmatched. This CDR3 comprises 15 residues. CDR3 in DNA: TGCGCCAGCAGCCCCGGGACAGGGTATGGATATACGCAGTATTTT. It specifies CASSPGTGYGYTQYF.

The rearrangement uses TRBV6-5 and TRBJ1-3; D gene unclear. The CDR3 has 16 amino acids. Germline lookup yields CDR1 MNHEY and CDR2 SVGAGI. Trimming left V 0 bases short and J 2 bases short, with 11 bases between. The DNA of the CDR3 is TGTGCCAGCAGTTACTCGAGGGAGCTAACTGGAAACACCATATATTTT. It specifies CASSYSRELTGNTIYF.

The chain employs TRBV2 and TRBJ2-7; 9 positions agree with TRBD1. V lost 7 bases and J lost 2; bases outside the gene matches: 6. The length of the CDR3 is 14 residues. Germline lookup yields CDR1 SNHLY and CDR2 FYNNEI. The CDR3 DNA is TGTGCCAGCACCGTGGACAGGGGCCCCTACGAGCAGTACTTC. Translated, it gives CASTVDRGPYEQYF.

CDR3 sequence reads: CASTPTSNEQFF. The CDR3 nucleotides are TGTGCCAGCACCCCGACTAGCAATGAGCAGTTCTTC. The chain couples TRBV2 to TRBJ2-1; D perhaps matches TRBD2 (6 bases). The CDR3 contains 12 residues. CDR1 and CDR2 (germline): SNHLY, FYNNEI. V was cut by 7 bases and J by 6 bases, with 10 bases left in between.

This clone was counted between two and nine times. The CDR3 sequence: CASSPDRVAVTGELFF. The CDR3 DNA follows: TGTGCCAGCTCACCCGACAGGGTCGCCGTCACCGGGGAGCTGTTTTTT. V and J are TRBV18 and TRBJ2-2; the match to TRBD1 covers 7 bases. Germline CDR1 and CDR2: KGHSH and LQKENI. The CDR3 length is 16 residues. V dropped 3 bases and J dropped 4; count of bases not matched to a gene: 8. Drawing the rest from reference TRBV18 and TRBJ2-2, the complete variable domain is NAGVMQNPRHLVRRRGQEARLRCSPMKGHSHVYWYRQLPEEGLKFMVYLQKENIIDESGMPKERFSAEFPKEGPSILRIQQVVRGDSAAYFCASSPDRVAVTGELFFGEGSRLTVL.

V usage is TRBV6-4 and J usage is TRBJ2-7, with TRBD2 identical over 10 bases. Germline CDR1 MRHNA, CDR2 SNTAGT. V was pared by 3 bases and J by 4 bases, with 18 bases of the junction left unmatched. The CDR3 runs to 19 residues. The CDR3 nucleotides read TGTGCCAGCAGTGATCGGGCTAGCGGGAGAATCGGTCTCGAGTACGAGCAGTACGTC. This gives the protein CASSDRASGRIGLEYEQYV.

V and J are TRBV3-1 (or the pseudogene TRBV3-2) and TRBJ2-5; 8 bases map to TRBD2. J was trimmed by 4 bases and V by 1 base; bases with no gene match: 11. This CDR3 is 17 amino acids long. CDR1 LGHDT and CDR2 YNNKEL come from the germline V gene (reference sequence). The CDR3 loop reads CASSQGGLSGSGETQYF. The CDR3 DNA sequence: TGTGCCAGCAGCCAAGGAGGGTTAAGCGGGAGTGGAGAGACCCAGTACTTC.

J is TRBJ2-3 and V is TRBV9; 7 bases are shared with TRBD2. V lost 0 bases, J lost 3 bases, and 4 bases stayed unmatched. This CDR3 contains 15 residues. The germline V gene has CDR1 SGDLS and CDR2 YYNGEE. The DNA for the CDR3 is TGTGCCAGCAGCGTAGCCGGGAGGTGGACAGATACGCAGTATTTT. Protein: CASSVAGRWTDTQYF.

CDR3 amino acids: CASSVRGGQGAYEQYF. The CDR3 DNA reads TGTGCCAGCAGTGTCAGAGGTGGACAGGGGGCATACGAGCAGTACTTC. The rearrangement uses TRBV2 and TRBJ2-7; 11 nucleotides agree with TRBD1. CDR3 length: 16 residues. Germline CDR1 is SNHLY and CDR2 is FYNNEI. Germline trimming cut 4 bases from V and 4 bases from J; bases unmatched to any gene: 9.

This clone was observed a single time. DNA for the CDR3: TGTGCCAGCAGTTCCGAAAGGGAGTACAATGAGCAGTTCTTC. This encodes CASSSEREYNEQFF. The chain employs TRBV25-1 and TRBJ2-1, with a possible D match to TRBD2 (5 bases). Germline V gene lookup returns CDR1 MGHDK and CDR2 SYGVNS. Trimming pared 5 bases from V and 4 bases from J, leaving 12 bases between. The CDR3 spans 14 residues.

The rearrangement uses TRBV5-1 and TRBJ2-2, with TRBD1 as a possible D gene (6 bases). From germline, CDR1 is SGHRS and CDR2 YFSETQ. This CDR3 spans 16 amino acids. Trimming stripped 4 bases from V and 3 bases from J, with 16 bases between. Written as DNA, the CDR3 is TGCGCCAGCAGCCCCAGGGGTCGCCGGGACACCGGGGAGCTGTTTTTT. This encodes CASSPRGRRDTGELFF.

CDR3 sequence (DNA): TGTGCCAGCAGCCATCTTACTAGCGGGAGGTCGGATACGCAGTATTTT. This translates into CASSHLTSGRSDTQYF. This chain links TRBV14 with TRBJ2-3; TRBD2 aligns across 12 bases. From germline, CDR1 is SGHDN and CDR2 FVKESK. This CDR3 has 16 amino acids. J lost 6 bases, V lost 3 bases, and 7 bases had no gene match.

J is TRBJ2-3 and V is TRBV5-1; D is uncertain. The CDR3 runs 16 residues. Germline V lookup: CDR1 SGHRS, CDR2 YFSETQ. Trimming removed 0 bases at V and 3 bases at J, with 14 bases between. The CDR3 protein is CASSLGALLVTDTQYF. As DNA, the CDR3 is TGCGCCAGCAGCTTGGGGGCCCTCCTCGTAACAGATACGCAGTATTTT. Drawing the rest from reference TRBV5-1 and TRBJ2-3, the complete variable domain is KAGVTQTPRYLIKTRGQQVTLSCSPISGHRSVSWYQQTPGQGLQFLFEYFSETQRNKGNFPGRFSGRQFSNSRSEMNVSTLELGDSALYLCASSLGALLVTDTQYFGPGTRLTVL.

V is TRBV18 and J is TRBJ1-1; the D gene is possibly TRBD1 (5 bases). The CDR3 runs to 13 residues. Germline assignment: CDR1 KGHSH and CDR2 LQKENI. V was cut by 5 bases and J by 1 base, with 8 bases left in between. The CDR3 coding sequence is TGTGCCAGCTCAACGCAGGGGAACACTGAAGCTTTCTTT. The encoded protein is CASSTQGNTEAFF.

This chain uses TRBV11-2 with TRBJ1-6; D might be TRBD1 (5 bases). The CDR3 sequence is 13 residues long. V was clipped by 0 bases and J by 9 bases, with 6 bases between them. CDR1 and CDR2 from the germline V gene are SGHAT and FQNNGV. CDR3 protein: CASSLDRVSPLHF. The CDR3 nucleotides read TGTGCCAGCAGCTTAGACAGGGTTTCACCCCTCCACTTT.

Details on this clone: One junction end disagrees with the germline gene, perhaps due to a read error. The chain is built from TRBV5-6 and TRBJ1-6; the match to TRBD1 covers 7 bases. The CDR3 length is 15 residues. Germline V gene data show CDR1 as SGHDT and CDR2 as YYEEEE. The CDR3 nucleotides are TGTGCCAGCAGCCCGGGACAGCCGACCCAGCCCGGTATGGGTTTT. This translates into CASSPGQPTQPGMGF.